The rows below give T cell receptor beta chains drawn from one sample of a study of blood T cell repertoires in COVID-19. Libraries were prepared by immunoSEQ multiplex PCR; TCRdb keeps only in-frame clonotypes and omits some of them. This table holds around 100,000 clones, around 90% found once. Sequencing was performed on peripheral blood. These receptors were collected from a man aged 50 to 59 with active or convalescent COVID-19. Both conserved end residues are part of each CDR3. D genes are given only for firm matches. Not every row has a clone size; where given, it reads once, few, many or a size class.

TRBJ2-1	-	-	TRBV5-4	CASSLARGTHNEQFF	TGTGCCAGCAGCTTGGCCCGAGGGACACACAATGAGCAGTTCTTC
TRBJ2-1	TRBD2	-	TRBV7-8	CASRERRGGYHEQFF	TGTGCCAGCAGAGAGAGACGGGGGGGATACCATGAGCAGTTCTTC
TRBJ1-1	-	-	TRBV6-5	CASSYPQEENTEAFF	TGTGCCAGCAGTTATCCCCAGGAGGAGAACACTGAAGCTTTCTTT
TRBJ2-2	-	-	TRBV3-1/TRBV3-2	CASSQDRRAGELFF	TGTGCCAGCAGCCAAGATCGCAGGGCCGGGGAGCTGTTTTTT
TRBJ1-6	-	-	TRBV2	CASSGDRLDSPLHF	TGTGCCAGCAGTGGTGACAGACTCGATTCACCCCTCCACTTT
TRBJ1-3	-	-	TRBV9	CASSVGLPDSPSGNTIYF	TGTGCCAGCAGCGTAGGTCTCCCTGACAGTCCCTCTGGAAACACCATATATTTT
TRBJ1-4	-	-	TRBV4-3	CASSPGMRGTNEKLFF	TGCGCCAGCAGCCCCGGAATGCGCGGAACTAATGAAAAACTGTTTTTT
TRBJ1-3	-	-	TRBV5-4	CASSWGAGDGNTIYF	TGTGCCAGCAGCTGGGGGGCGGGGGACGGAAACACCATATATTTT
TRBJ1-1	-	-	TRBV20-1	CSATSNTEAFF	TGCAGTGCTACGTCTAACACTGAAGCTTTCTTT
TRBJ1-2	-	-	TRBV11-1	CASSREPSPQEGYTF	TGTGCCAGCAGCAGAGAGCCGTCCCCCCAGGAAGGCTACACCTTC
TRBJ2-1	TRBD2	-	TRBV9	CASSPSGALYNEQFF	TGTGCCAGCAGCCCTAGCGGGGCTCTCTACAATGAGCAGTTCTTC
TRBJ2-5	TRBD1	once	TRBV10-2	CASLRQGPQETQYF	TGCGCCAGCCTCAGACAGGGCCCACAAGAGACCCAGTACTTC
TRBJ2-2	-	few	TRBV5-1	CASSVGGSGELFF	TGCGCCAGCAGTGTAGGGGGTTCCGGGGAGCTGTTTTTT
TRBJ1-6	TRBD1	-	TRBV6-5	CASSRQGSYNSPLHF	TGTGCCAGCAGTCGACAGGGCTCCTATAATTCACCCCTCCACTTT
TRBJ2-3	-	-	TRBV10-3	CAISDLGRDTQYF	TGTGCCATCAGTGACCTTGGCAGGGATACGCAGTATTTT
TRBJ2-3	TRBD2	-	TRBV2	CASSFLAGGTDTQYF	TGTGCCAGCAGTTTCCTAGCGGGGGGTACAGATACGCAGTATTTT
TRBJ1-2	TRBD1	-	TRBV11-2	CASSPGTGNFYTF	TGTGCCAGCAGTCCCGGGACAGGCAACTTCTACACCTTC
TRBJ2-5	-	-	TRBV7-6	CASSQTGQETQYF	TGTGCCAGCAGCCAAACAGGGCAGGAGACCCAGTACTTC
TRBJ2-1	TRBD1	-	TRBV19	CASSMRPGGQDEQFF	TGTGCCAGTAGTATGAGGCCAGGGGGACAAGATGAGCAGTTCTTC
TRBJ2-4	TRBD1	-	TRBV7-2	CASSLGGIRDRKNIQYF	TGTGCCAGCAGCTTAGGGGGGATCCGGGACAGAAAAAACATTCAGTACTTC
TRBJ1-4	TRBD1	-	TRBV7-2	CASSFQGANEKLFF	TGTGCCAGCAGCTTCCAGGGGGCTAATGAAAAACTGTTTTTT
TRBJ1-2	-	-	TRBV24-1	CATASRVEGYTF	TGTGCCACCGCGTCGCGGGTGGAAGGCTACACCTTC
TRBJ1-5	-	-	TRBV19	CASSIDPGSLFSNQPQHF	TGTGCCAGTAGTATAGATCCGGGTTCCCTTTTTAGCAATCAGCCCCAGCATTTT
TRBJ1-4	-	-	TRBV5-1	CASSFGGLGEKLFF	TGCGCCAGCAGCTTTGGGGGGTTAGGTGAAAAACTGTTTTTT
TRBJ2-5	TRBD2	-	TRBV5-1	CASSDLAGGDQETQYF	TGCGCCAGCAGCGATTTAGCGGGGGGGGACCAAGAGACCCAGTACTTC
TRBJ2-1	-	-	TRBV27	CASSLRAGPLSNEQFF	TGTGCCAGCAGCCTACGGGCGGGGCCCCTATCCAATGAGCAGTTCTTC
TRBJ1-6	-	-	TRBV18	CASSLAQGNSPLHF	TGTGCCAGCTCACTCGCTCAGGGGAATTCACCCCTCCACTTT
TRBJ2-5	-	once	TRBV6-5	CASSYNSQETQYF	TGTGCCAGCAGTTACAACAGCCAAGAGACCCAGTACTTC
TRBJ2-1	TRBD2	-	TRBV14	CASSPMTSGAFYNEQFF	TGTGCCAGCAGCCCCATGACTAGCGGGGCCTTCTACAATGAGCAGTTCTTC
TRBJ1-5	TRBD1	-	TRBV19	CASSMSLRGTGGNSNQPQHF	TGTGCCAGTAGTATGTCTTTACGAGGGACAGGGGGGAATAGCAATCAGCCCCAGCATTTT
TRBJ2-1	TRBD1	-	TRBV4-1	CASSHAGGGSYNEQFF	TGCGCCAGCAGCCATGCAGGGGGCGGCTCCTACAATGAGCAGTTCTTC
TRBJ2-1	TRBD2	-	TRBV27	CASSLGLAVRGVEQFF	TGTGCCAGCAGTTTAGGACTAGCGGTCCGGGGGGTAGAGCAGTTCTTC
TRBJ2-7	TRBD1	-	TRBV2	CASSESQGWGQGAENEQYF	TGTGCCAGCAGTGAGAGCCAAGGTTGGGGGCAGGGGGCGGAAAACGAGCAGTACTTC
TRBJ1-5	TRBD1	-	TRBV28	CASSLTTGGGQPQHF	TGTGCCAGCAGTTTAACTACAGGGGGAGGACAGCCCCAGCATTTT
TRBJ2-1	-	once	TRBV10-1	CASSESGNNEQFF	TGCGCCAGCAGTGAGTCCGGGAACAATGAGCAGTTCTTC
TRBJ1-4	-	-	TRBV2	CASSEHRSSNEKLFF	TGTGCCAGCAGTGAACACAGGTCCTCTAATGAAAAACTGTTTTTT
TRBJ2-2	-	-	TRBV3-1/TRBV3-2	CASSAHGQGGTGELFF	TGTGCCAGCAGCGCTCACGGGCAGGGGGGCACCGGGGAGCTGTTTTTT
TRBJ2-2	TRBD1	-	TRBV5-1	CASSGTGATGELFF	TGCGCCAGCAGCGGGACAGGGGCCACCGGGGAGCTGTTTTTT
TRBJ1-6	-	-	TRBV19	CASSIQTVYNSPLHF	TGTGCCAGTAGTATCCAGACAGTTTATAATTCACCCCTCCACTTT
TRBJ2-5	TRBD2	-	TRBV6-6	CASSREGSRETQYF	TGTGCCAGCAGTAGGGAGGGGTCCCGCGAGACCCAGTACTTC